The 8 T cell receptor beta chains below were found in one sample sequenced in a study of shared clonotypes between healthy human individuals. TCRdb keeps only in-frame clones here, not all; method: immunoSEQ multiplex PCR. This sample yields around 430,000 clones, of which about 76% are seen a single time; under 15% belongs to the top ten. The specimen sequenced was PBMCs. Receptor source: a woman in her thirties or forties in good health. Some clones in this sample may be carry-over from other donors' samples.

The genes are TRBV28 and TRBJ1-2, with 11 bases identical to TRBD1. Germline CDR1 MDHEN, CDR2 SYDVKM. The CDR3 sequence is 14 residues long. The junction had 2 bases not matched to a gene; V was cut back by 5 bases and J by 3 bases. CDR3 DNA sequence: TGTGCCAGCAGTGGGGACAGGGGGGACTATGGCTACACCTTC. Translation gives CASSGDRGDYGYTF.

This clone was recorded many times. The chain employs TRBV18 and TRBJ2-7; 9 bases match TRBD2. The CDR3 contains 15 residues. Unmatched junction bases numbered 5, after V lost 5 bases and J lost 0 bases. CDR1 is KGHSH, CDR2 LQKENI, per germline. CDR3 sequence reads: CASSSLSGSSYEQYF. The CDR3 bases are TGTGCCAGCTCATCCCTTAGCGGGAGCTCCTACGAGCAGTACTTC.

Details on this clone: In the same sample, other DNA sequences code for this CDR3. The chain is built from TRBV27 and TRBJ1-2; 8 bases map to TRBD1. V shed 5 bases, J shed 4 bases, and the junction held 9 bases outside the gene matches. This CDR3 comprises 15 residues. Germline V lookup: CDR1 MNHEY, CDR2 SMNVEV (reference sequence). CDR3 amino acids: CASSHRTGTVYGYTF. The CDR3 DNA reads as TGTGCCAGCAGTCACAGGACAGGGACCGTCTATGGCTACACCTTC.

As to this clone: A single base separates this from a much larger clone, so it may be a read error. The same CDR3 also results from other DNA sequences found in this sample. The chain recombines TRBV18 with TRBJ2-5; D remains unclear. The CDR3 has 11 amino acids. V lost 3 bases and J lost 5, with 4 bases in between. Germline lookup yields CDR1 KGHSH and CDR2 LQKENI. CDR3 in DNA: TGTGCCAGCTCACCTGGGGAGACCCAGTACTTC. It codes for CASSPGETQYF. The full variable domain, with the rest looked up from reference TRBV18 and TRBJ2-5, is NAGVMQNPRHLVRRRGQEARLRCSPMKGHSHVYWYRQLPEEGLKFMVYLQKENIIDESGMPKERFSAEFPKEGPSILRIQQVVRGDSAAYFCASSPGETQYFGPGTRLLVL.

The V call is TRBV10-3, the J call TRBJ1-2; D is uncertain. This CDR3 is 12 amino acids long. V shed 10 bases and J shed 3 bases, with 12 bases lying between them. Germline values: CDR1 ENHRY, CDR2 SYGVKD. The CDR3 DNA sequence: TGTGCCACCGCCTTGAACGACTATGGCTACACCTTC. This translates into CATALNDYGYTF.

The chain has TRBV4-1 and TRBJ2-7; 7 bases are a match to TRBD1. Germline loops: CDR1 MGHRA, CDR2 YSYEKL. The CDR3 is made up of 14 amino acids. V gave up 5 bases and J gave up 1 base; unmatched junction bases: 5. The CDR3 nucleotides are TGCGCCAGCAGCTCTCAGACAGGGTCCTACGAGCAGTACTTC. It codes for CASSSQTGSYEQYF.

The chain is built from TRBV18 and TRBJ2-2; D unclear. Per the germline V gene, CDR1 is KGHSH and CDR2 is LQKENI. The length of the CDR3 is 13 residues. V was cut by 2 bases and J by 5 bases, with 6 bases left in between. CDR3 in amino acids: CASSPYFTGELFF. DNA of the CDR3: TGTGCCAGCTCACCATACTTTACCGGGGAGCTGTTTTTT.

The chain carries TRBV11-2 and TRBJ2-3; 9 bases agree with TRBD2. Germline V CDR1 and CDR2: SGHAT, FQNNGV. There are 15 residues in the CDR3. Losses at the gene ends were 3 bases for V and 3 bases for J; bases not matched to a gene: 4. The CDR3 DNA sequence: TGTGCCAGCAGCTTCCTAGCGGGAATAACAGATACGCAGTATTTT. Translating gives CASSFLAGITDTQYF. Full variable domain (outside the CDR3, taken from reference TRBV11-2 and TRBJ2-3): EAGVAQSPRYKIIEKRQSVAFWCNPISGHATLYWYQQILGQGPKLLIQFQNNGVVDDSQLPKDRFSAERLKGVDSTLKIQPAKLEDSAVYLCASSFLAGITDTQYFGPGTRLTVL.